This TCR beta chain was found in a study of blood T cells in healthy people across ages. Findings and limits, study-wide: TCR beta diversity was tightly associated with the proportion of naive T cells.

The CDR3 loop spans 14 amino acids. V shed 6 bases, J shed 4 bases, and the junction held 8 bases outside the gene matches. Germline CDR1 reads ENHRY; CDR2 reads SYGVKD. For this clonotype: As yet, its antigen is unknown.

Alongside a J-beta primer mix, a sample-barcoded 5' primer served in a second PCR lasting 7 to 11 cycles. TCRdb ran MiXCR on the 5' RACE reads and lists one entry per CDR3 protein. The repertoire consists of about 560,000 distinct CDR3 sequences, with about 29% occurring once and the leading ten covering approximately 3.7%. A further study also used this sample, focusing on T cells of mothers and their children.

V and J are TRBV10-3 and TRBJ1-1; 7 positions match TRBD1. The receptor was isolated from a boy aged 2 to 9 in good health. The sample taken for sequencing was blood. The CDR3 coding sequence is TGTGCCATCAGGCGACAGGGAGGGGCCACTGAAGCTTTCTTT. Its protein product is CAIRRQGGATEAFF.